What follows are 28 T cell receptor beta chains derived from one specimen sequenced in a study of cytotoxic CD8 clonotypes in ibrutinib-treated CLL. Sequenced by immunoSEQ multiplex PCR; TCRdb stores in-frame clones only, minus some. The sample gives 300,000 to 400,000 clones, roughly 71% of which show up once; 6% to 6.5% is in the top ten. The material was PBMCs, obtained after 36 months of ibrutinib treatment. The receptors were sampled from a human donor with chronic lymphocytic leukemia.

The chain has TRBV15 and TRBJ1-1; D is unresolved. The germline CDR1 and CDR2 sequences are LNHNV and YYDKDF (reference sequence). The CDR3 sequence is 15 residues long. Trimming cost V 0 bases and J 2 bases, with 10 bases left between them. The CDR3 region is CATSRDSSRNTEAFF. CDR3 DNA sequence: TGTGCCACCAGCAGAGATTCTTCCCGCAACACTGAAGCTTTCTTT. The variable domain in full, completed from reference TRBV15 and TRBJ1-1, reads DAMVIQNPRYQVTQFGKPVTLSCSQTLNHNVMYWYQQKSSQAPKLLFHYYDKDFNNEADTPDNFQSRRPNTSFCFLDIRSPGLGDTAMYLCATSRDSSRNTEAFFGQGTRLTVV.

The chain combines TRBV29-1 with TRBJ2-2; a possible D gene is TRBD1 (5 bases). Germline CDR1 is SQVTM and CDR2 is ANQGSEA. The CDR3 runs 15 residues. V lost 3 bases and J lost 1, with 12 bases in between. This CDR3 is CSVEAPRENTGELFF. In DNA, the CDR3 is TGCAGCGTTGAGGCCCCCAGGGAGAACACCGGGGAGCTGTTTTTT.

The chain links TRBV7-6 to TRBJ2-1; 8 positions match TRBD2. The ends lost 5 bases at V and 9 bases at J; junction bases unmatched: 12. This CDR3 spans 15 amino acids. CDR1 is SGHVS and CDR2 is FNYEAQ in the germline V gene. Here the CDR3 DNA reads TGTGCCAGCAGCCAAAAGGGACTAGTGGGGGGTGAGCAGTTCTTC. Amino acid sequence: CASSQKGLVGGEQFF. Combining the CDR3 with reference TRBV7-6 and TRBJ2-1 gives the whole variable domain GAGVSQSPRYKVTKRGQDVALRCDPISGHVSLYWYRQALGQGPEFLTYFNYEAQQDKSGLPNDRFSAERPEGSISTLTIQRTEQRDSAMYRCASSQKGLVGGEQFFGPGTRLTVL.

This clone was detected only once. The J gene is TRBJ1-3, the V gene TRBV29-1; the D gene is possibly TRBD1 (5 bases). Germline CDR1 and CDR2: SQVTM and ANQGSEA. The V gene lost 4 bases and the J gene lost 7 bases, with 17 bases spanning the gap. This CDR3 region has 14 residues. In DNA, the CDR3 is TGCAGCGTTGCCTCGGGACCTATGGGGAACACCATATATTTT. Translating it yields CSVASGPMGNTIYF.

The chain uses TRBV7-3 and TRBJ2-7; 9 bases line up with TRBD1. V trimming: 3 bases; J trimming: 1 base; junction bases outside the gene matches: 4. The CDR3 loop spans 15 amino acids. Germline V gives CDR1 SGHTA, CDR2 FQGTGA. This CDR3 reads CASSFDRGNSYEQYF. The CDR3 DNA reads TGTGCCAGCAGCTTCGACAGGGGGAATTCCTACGAGCAGTACTTC.

The rearrangement joins TRBV9 to TRBJ1-2; 10 nucleotides match TRBD1. The CDR3 has 17 amino acids. In germline, CDR1 is SGDLS, CDR2 YYNGEE. Germline trimming cut 0 bases from V and 4 bases from J; bases unmatched to any gene: 9. In DNA form, the CDR3 reads TGTGCCAGCAGCGTAGCTCGGGACAGGGGCACCATCTATGGCTACACCTTC. Amino acids: CASSVARDRGTIYGYTF.

The genes are TRBV27 and TRBJ2-7; tentatively, D is TRBD2 (5 bases). CDR3 length: 16 amino acids. Per germline, CDR1 MNHEY and CDR2 SMNVEV (reference sequence). Trimming cost V 4 bases and J 0 bases, with 16 bases left between them. The CDR3 here is CASSSKAAGPSYEQYF. Here the CDR3 DNA reads TGTGCCAGCAGTTCAAAAGCGGCAGGACCCTCCTACGAGCAGTACTTC.

The chain links TRBV5-1 to TRBJ1-1; perhaps TRBD1 as D (6 bases). This CDR3 has 14 amino acids. Trimming removed 7 bases from V and 2 bases from J, with 15 bases in between. The germline gives CDR1 SGHRS, CDR2 YFSETQ. The CDR3 bases are TGCGCCAGCCGAGGCGCGGGACACAACACTGAAGCTTTCTTT. Encoded protein: CASRGAGHNTEAFF.

The CDR3 loop is CASSARGQGSSGELFF. The CDR3 DNA sequence: TGTGCCAGCAGCGCCAGAGGACAGGGAAGCTCCGGGGAGCTGTTTTTT. This rearrangement joins TRBV2 to TRBJ2-2; TRBD1 agrees at 8 bases. The V gene's germline CDR1 is SNHLY and CDR2 FYNNEI. V dropped 6 bases and J dropped 6; count of bases not matched to a gene: 12. The CDR3 runs 16 residues.

V gene TRBV6-1 combines with J gene TRBJ1-5, with D tentatively TRBD1 (5 bases). Trimming cost V 8 bases and J 5 bases, with 19 bases left between them. The CDR3 is 15 amino acids. Germline CDR1 is MNHNS and CDR2 is SASEGT. DNA of the CDR3: TGTGCCAGCGGGAGTGGGTGGGGGATGGATCAGCCCCAGCATTTT. Translation gives CASGSGWGMDQPQHF.

This chain links TRBV27 with TRBJ2-7; 8 nucleotides align to TRBD2. This CDR3 has 14 amino acids. The germline V gene has CDR1 MNHEY and CDR2 SMNVEV (reference sequence). V trimming: 6 bases; J trimming: 6 bases; junction bases outside the gene matches: 10. CDR3 protein: CASRLLAVRSEQYF. CDR3 sequence (DNA): TGTGCCAGCAGGCTACTAGCGGTTAGATCCGAGCAGTACTTC.

The chain links TRBV9 to TRBJ2-6, with TRBD1 identical over 10 bases. Germline V gene sequence: CDR1 SGDLS, CDR2 YYNGEE. The CDR3 is 15 amino acids. The V segment lost 7 bases and the J segment 1 base; nucleotides outside the gene matches: 2. The CDR3 nucleotides read TGTGCCAGCTTGGGACAGGGGTCTGGGGCCAACGTCCTGACTTTC. It translates to CASLGQGSGANVLTF.

CDR3 sequence reads: CASTSGSLLGAVYGYTF. The CDR3 coding sequence is TGTGCCAGCACATCGGGTAGTTTGTTGGGGGCAGTTTATGGCTACACCTTC. The V gene is TRBV9, the J gene TRBJ1-2; maybe TRBD1 (6 bases). Germline CDR1 SGDLS, CDR2 YYNGEE. Trimming shortened V by 6 bases and J by 5 bases, and 26 bases separated the two germline ends. This CDR3 has 17 amino acids.

The chain employs TRBV2 and TRBJ2-3; weak D call: TRBD1 (6 bases). This CDR3 spans 14 amino acids. CDR1 is SNHLY and CDR2 is FYNNEI in the germline V gene. The V end was cut by 6 bases, the J end by 4 bases, with 14 bases between. The CDR3 is CASRDLDSADTQYF. CDR3 coding DNA: TGTGCCAGCAGAGATTTGGACAGTGCAGATACGCAGTATTTT. The variable domain in full, completed from reference TRBV2 and TRBJ2-3, reads EPEVTQTPSHQVTQMGQEVILRCVPISNHLYFYWYRQILGQKVEFLVSFYNNEISEKSEIFDDQFSVERPDGSNFTLKIRSTKLEDSAMYFCASRDLDSADTQYFGPGTRLTVL.

The gene calls are TRBV9 and TRBJ2-3, with D perhaps given as TRBD1 or TRBD2 (7 bases each). V was shortened by 3 bases and J by 1 base, with 12 bases between the two germline ends. Germline assignment: CDR1 SGDLS and CDR2 YYNGEE. The CDR3 length is 15 residues. In nucleotides, the CDR3 is TGTGCCAGCAGCGCACAGGGGAGGGGCACAGATACGCAGTATTTT. Protein product: CASSAQGRGTDTQYF. Full variable domain (remainder filled in from reference TRBV9 and TRBJ2-3): DSGVTQTPKHLITATGQRVTLRCSPRSGDLSVYWYQQSLDQGLQFLIQYYNGEERAKGNILERFSAQQFPDLHSELNLSSLELGDSALYFCASSAQGRGTDTQYFGPGTRLTVL.

The table lists this clone with a count of one. This chain joins TRBV7-2 and TRBJ2-5, with D uncertain. V was clipped by 0 bases and J by 4 bases, with 6 bases between them. The CDR3 length is 13 residues. Germline CDR1 SGHTA, CDR2 FQGNSA. The DNA of the CDR3 is TGTGCCAGCAGCTTAGCCGGAGCAGAGACCCAGTACTTC. Protein: CASSLAGAETQYF.

This chain joins TRBV4-1 and TRBJ2-5; D uncertain. V was cut by 3 bases and J by 4 bases, with 15 bases left in between. CDR3 length equals 15 residues. The V gene's germline CDR1 is MGHRA and CDR2 YSYEKL. In nucleotides, the CDR3 is TGCGCCAGCAGCCAGTGGGCGTTCCGCCTAGAGACCCAGTACTTC. Amino acid sequence: CASSQWAFRLETQYF.

The chain couples TRBV6-6 to TRBJ2-7, with D possibly called TRBD1 or TRBD2 (6 bases each). Germline V gene sequence: CDR1 MNHNY, CDR2 SVGAGI (reference sequence). This CDR3 spans 13 amino acids. Trimming removed 4 bases at V and 3 bases at J, with 10 bases between. The chain's CDR3 is CASSLRGDYEQYF. DNA of the CDR3: TGTGCCAGCAGTTTGAGGGGGGACTACGAGCAGTACTTC.

The chain is built from TRBV18 and TRBJ2-3; D possibly corresponds to TRBD2 (6 bases). The CDR3 is 15 residues long. V shed 4 bases and J shed 0 bases, with 11 bases lying between them. Looked up from germline, CDR1 is KGHSH and CDR2 is LQKENI. The CDR3 loop reads CASSRDFVSTDTQYF. Written as DNA, the CDR3 is TGTGCCAGCTCACGGGACTTCGTAAGCACAGATACGCAGTATTTT.

The rearrangement uses TRBV12-5 and TRBJ2-2, with 12 bases identical to TRBD2. Losses at the gene ends were 1 base for V and 4 bases for J; bases not matched to a gene: 16. CDR1 LGHNT and CDR2 FRNRAP come from the germline V gene. The length of the CDR3 is 21 residues. CDR3 bases: TGTGCTAGTGGTTTGGAGGTGGGCAAAAGTCTACTAGCGGGAGGCACCGGGGAGCTGTTTTTT. Its protein product is CASGLEVGKSLLAGGTGELFF.

V usage is TRBV6-5 and J usage is TRBJ2-7; perhaps TRBD1 as D (5 bases). V shed 2 bases and J shed 0 bases, with 14 bases lying between them. The CDR3 has 16 residues. Germline lookup yields CDR1 MNHEY and CDR2 SVGAGI. The CDR3 bases are TGTGCCAGCAGTTACAGGGCGACGGACATCTCCTACGAGCAGTACTTC. Translation: CASSYRATDISYEQYF.

The rearrangement joins TRBV29-1 to TRBJ1-1; 9 bases agree with TRBD1. Trimming cost V 5 bases and J 2 bases; bases outside gene matches: 9. The CDR3 sequence is 15 residues long. Germline V gene sequence: CDR1 SQVTM, CDR2 ANQGSEA. CDR3 protein: CSVQVLTGGNTEAFF. CDR3 coding DNA: TGCAGCGTTCAAGTCCTGACAGGGGGTAACACTGAAGCTTTCTTT. The full variable domain, its missing parts supplied by reference TRBV29-1 and TRBJ1-1, is SAVISQKPSRDICQRGTSLTIQCQVDSQVTMMFWYRQQPGQSLTLIATANQGSEATYESGFVIDKFPISRPNLTFSTLTVSNMSPEDSSIYLCSVQVLTGGNTEAFFGQGTRLTVV.

The chain recombines TRBV11-3 with TRBJ2-2; unclear D gene. Trimming removed 8 bases at V and 2 bases at J, with 6 bases between. The CDR3 is made up of 12 amino acids. Germline values: CDR1 SGHNT, CDR2 YENEEA. The CDR3 region has the DNA TGTGCCAGCCGATCTAACACCGGGGAGCTGTTTTTT. Translation gives CASRSNTGELFF.

This clone was found a few times. This sequence joins TRBV6-5 and TRBJ2-6; D is possibly TRBD1 (6 bases). The V end lost 10 bases, the J end lost 2 bases, and 9 bases lay between the germline ends. The CDR3 runs 13 residues. CDR1 MNHEY and CDR2 SVGAGI come from the germline V gene. The CDR3 protein is CATHRAGANVLTF. CDR3 coding DNA: TGTGCCACCCACAGGGCTGGGGCCAACGTCCTGACTTTC.

In this sample, this clone turned up once. V gene TRBV5-1 combines with J gene TRBJ2-3, with 12 bases that match TRBD2. Germline values: CDR1 SGHRS, CDR2 YFSETQ. V lost 0 bases and J lost 2; bases outside the gene matches: 1. This CDR3 region has 16 residues. As DNA, the CDR3 is TGCGCCAGCAGCTTGGGGACTAGCGGGGTCACAGATACGCAGTATTTT. It codes for CASSLGTSGVTDTQYF.

V is TRBV19 and J is TRBJ2-3, with D tentatively TRBD1 or TRBD2 (6 bases each). V dropped 6 bases and J dropped 0 bases, with 13 bases sitting between them. The CDR3 has 15 amino acids. In germline, CDR1 is LNHDA, CDR2 SQIVND (reference sequence). DNA for the CDR3: TGTGCCAGTAGCGGGGGCCCGTCCAGCACAGATACGCAGTATTTT. This gives the protein CASSGGPSSTDTQYF.

The chain has TRBV5-1 and TRBJ1-2; 9 bases agree with TRBD1. There are 15 residues in the CDR3. The trim removed 4 bases at V and 8 bases at J, leaving 12 bases unmatched. Germline values: CDR1 SGHRS, CDR2 YFSETQ. The CDR3 spells CASSKGTGSSIGYTF. The CDR3 nucleotides read TGCGCCAGCAGCAAAGGGACAGGGAGCTCTATCGGCTACACCTTC.

The table lists this clone with a few counts. The chain recombines TRBV6-1 with TRBJ2-7; TRBD2 aligns across 7 bases. Germline-derived CDR1 and CDR2 are MNHNS and SASEGT. The CDR3 runs to 14 residues. V was clipped by 7 bases and J by 4 bases; unmatched bases: 10. CDR3: CASIPGLGGYEQYF. The CDR3 DNA follows: TGTGCCAGCATCCCTGGACTAGGAGGATACGAGCAGTACTTC.